These 12 T cell receptor beta chains originate from one sample sequenced in a study of shared clonotypes between healthy human individuals. Libraries were prepared by immunoSEQ multiplex PCR; TCRdb keeps only in-frame clonotypes and omits some of them. The repertoire holds 520,000 or so clones, with roughly 78% as singletons. Sequences were obtained from PBMCs. The source of these receptors is a woman aged 40-49 years in good health. Some clones in this sample may be carry-over from other donors' samples.

This clone was counted many times. The chain uses TRBV29-1 and TRBJ2-1; 7 nucleotides line up with TRBD1. Germline CDR1 and CDR2: SQVTM and ANQGSEA. With V trimmed by 5 bases and J by 7 bases, 2 bases remained unmatched. The CDR3 consists of 11 residues. The CDR3 bases are TGCAGCGTTCGGGACAGAAATGAGCAGTTCTTC. Its translation: CSVRDRNEQFF.

The chain links TRBV27 to TRBJ2-7; 7 positions match TRBD1. The CDR3 loop spans 17 amino acids. Germline-derived CDR1 and CDR2 are MNHEY and SMNVEV (reference sequence). V was clipped by 5 bases and J by 1 base; unmatched bases: 14. The DNA of the CDR3 is TGTGCCAGCAGTACCGGACAGGCGCCCAGAGGGTCCTACGAGCAGTACTTC. Its translation: CASSTGQAPRGSYEQYF.

Of note for this clone: The sample has other DNA sequences that encode this CDR3 too. This chain joins TRBV7-9 and TRBJ1-4, with TRBD1 as a possible D gene (5 bases). Germline CDR1 reads SEHNR; CDR2 reads FQNEAQ (reference sequence). This CDR3 has 15 amino acids. The V gene lost 1 base and the J gene lost 8 bases, with 14 bases spanning the gap. This CDR3 is CASSLEAGRGEKLFF. The CDR3, as DNA: TGTGCCAGCAGCTTAGAGGCAGGGCGAGGAGAAAAACTGTTTTTT.

The rearrangement uses TRBV15 and TRBJ2-3; TRBD2 agrees at 12 bases. The length of the CDR3 is 17 residues. The V gene end was trimmed by 3 bases and the J gene end by 4 bases; junction bases not matched to a gene: 8. Germline V gives CDR1 LNHNV, CDR2 YYDKDF (reference sequence). Here the CDR3 reads CATSSSTTSGRSDTQYF. The DNA of the CDR3 is TGTGCCACCAGCAGTTCGACGACTAGCGGGAGATCAGATACGCAGTATTTT.

The rearrangement links TRBV5-1 to TRBJ2-7; the match to TRBD1 covers 9 bases. CDR1 and CDR2 (germline): SGHRS, YFSETQ. This CDR3 is built from 14 residues. The V gene end was trimmed by 3 bases and the J gene end by 2 bases; junction bases not matched to a gene: 3. CDR3 region: CASSSTGGTYEQYF. The CDR3 DNA reads TGCGCCAGCAGCTCGACAGGGGGGACCTACGAGCAGTACTTC.

The chain is built from TRBV28 and TRBJ2-7; D gene uncertain. CDR3 length: 13 amino acids. The V end lost 1 base, the J end lost 4 bases, and 8 bases lay between the germline ends. CDR1 and CDR2 from the germline V gene are MDHEN and SYDVKM. The CDR3 reads CASSLLSSYEQYF. The DNA for the CDR3 is TGTGCCAGCAGTTTATTAAGCAGTTACGAGCAGTACTTC. Variable domain in full (rest from reference TRBV28 and TRBJ2-7): DVKVTQSSRYLVKRTGEKVFLECVQDMDHENMFWYRQDPGLGLRLIYFSYDVKMKEKGDIPEGYSVSREKKERFSLILESASTNQTSMYLCASSLLSSYEQYFGPGTRLTVT.

The chain carries TRBV30 and TRBJ1-5; D is unresolved. This CDR3 is built from 17 residues. CDR1 and CDR2 from the germline V gene are GTSNPN and SVGIG (reference sequence). V was clipped by 2 bases and J by 5 bases, with 22 bases between them. CDR3 region: CAWSTGRPGSLYQPQHF. The CDR3 coding sequence is TGTGCCTGGAGTACCGGCCGGCCGGGCTCCCTCTATCAGCCCCAGCATTTT.

The V and J genes are TRBV30 and TRBJ2-5, with D possibly matching TRBD2 (6 bases). The CDR3 sequence is 15 residues long. V was clipped by 2 bases and J by 0 bases, with 13 bases between them. Germline lookup yields CDR1 GTSNPN and CDR2 SVGIG (reference sequence). The CDR3 spells CAWSRSGGDQETQYF. CDR3 DNA: TGTGCCTGGAGTCGGAGCGGAGGGGACCAAGAGACCCAGTACTTC. Full variable domain (remainder filled in from reference TRBV30 and TRBJ2-5): SQTIHQWPATLVQPVGSPLSLECTVEGTSNPNLYWYRQAAGRGLQLLFYSVGIGQISSEVPQNLSASRPQDRQFILSSKKLLLSDSGFYLCAWSRSGGDQETQYFGPGTRLLVL.

V gene TRBV2 combines with J gene TRBJ2-7, with 9 bases that match TRBD1. With 8 bases clipped from V and 4 bases from J, the junction kept 3 bases outside the gene matches. CDR1 is SNHLY and CDR2 is FYNNEI in the germline V gene. There are 12 residues in the CDR3. The chain's CDR3 is CASWGQGYEQYF. The DNA for the CDR3 is TGTGCCAGCTGGGGACAGGGATACGAGCAGTACTTC.

V gene TRBV7-8 combines with J gene TRBJ2-5; D ambiguous. The germline V gene has CDR1 SGHVS and CDR2 FQNEAQ. CDR3 length: 10 amino acids. The V gene lost 5 bases and the J gene lost 4 bases, with 2 bases spanning the gap. The CDR3 DNA is TGTGCCAGCAGCCTAGAGACCCAGTACTTC. Protein product: CASSLETQYF.

The chain recombines TRBV9 with TRBJ2-7; no firm D call. V was cut by 4 bases and J by 4 bases, with 18 bases left in between. Germline CDR1 is SGDLS and CDR2 is YYNGEE. This CDR3 is 15 amino acids long. The DNA of the CDR3 is TGTGCCAGCAGCTTAGGACCCATACGCGATTACGAGCAGTACTTC. It encodes CASSLGPIRDYEQYF.

This clone has a handful of counts. The CDR3 here is CASRDYSYNEQFF. In DNA, the CDR3 is TGTGCCAGCAGGGACTACTCCTACAATGAGCAGTTCTTC. V is TRBV21-1 and J is TRBJ2-1; TRBD2 is the table's D call and was not checked against the DNA. TRBV21-1 is tagged as a pseudogene. The CDR3 length is 13 residues.